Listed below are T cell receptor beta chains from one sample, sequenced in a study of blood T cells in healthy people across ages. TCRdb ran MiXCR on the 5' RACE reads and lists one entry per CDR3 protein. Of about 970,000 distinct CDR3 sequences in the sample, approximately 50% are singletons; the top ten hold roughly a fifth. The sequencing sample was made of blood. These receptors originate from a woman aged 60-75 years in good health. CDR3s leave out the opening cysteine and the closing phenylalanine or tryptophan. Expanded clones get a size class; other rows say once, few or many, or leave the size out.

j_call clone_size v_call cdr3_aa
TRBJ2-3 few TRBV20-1 SAREIGIGTDTQY
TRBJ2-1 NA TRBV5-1 ASSPGLAFHNEQF
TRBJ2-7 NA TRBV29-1 SVRDKGSYEQY
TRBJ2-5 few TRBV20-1 SAQSRGWETQY
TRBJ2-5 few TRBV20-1 SAPSTGRRETQY
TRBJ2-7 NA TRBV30 AWSSRGSRQARGQY
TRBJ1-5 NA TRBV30 AWSLRGPGNQPQH
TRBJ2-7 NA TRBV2 ASSVSSGSSYFSYEQY
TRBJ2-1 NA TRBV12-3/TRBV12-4 ASSLVRASGRIPRGNEQF
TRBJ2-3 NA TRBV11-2 ASLPSLAGASATQY
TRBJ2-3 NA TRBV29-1 SANRPGGADTQY
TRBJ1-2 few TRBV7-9 ASSLVGDTYYGYT
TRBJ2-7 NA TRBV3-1 ASSQVRSEQY
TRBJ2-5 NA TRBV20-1 SATKREGLQETQY
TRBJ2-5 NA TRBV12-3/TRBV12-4 ASSWNRRETQY
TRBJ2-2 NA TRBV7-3 ASSPNRDLDTGELF
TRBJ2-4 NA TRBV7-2 ASSPVGGTSVLIGQY
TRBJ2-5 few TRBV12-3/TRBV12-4 ASSLVGKRAGETQY
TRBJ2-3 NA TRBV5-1 ASSLAVLTDTQY
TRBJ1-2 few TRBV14 ASSQWANTYGYT
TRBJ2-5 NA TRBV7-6 ASSLAQWQETQY
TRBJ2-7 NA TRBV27 ASSLPTYEQY